A single TCR beta chain is shown here with its context. Its antigen is unknown. The entry originates in a study of cytomegalovirus exposure and HLA in healthy donors. Trimming removed 11 bases from V and 4 bases from J; junction bases left unmatched: 10. The germline V gene encodes CDR1 ENHRY and CDR2 SYGVKD. The CDR3 is made up of 14 amino acids. The data were produced by immunoSEQ multiplex PCR, yet TCRdb's version contains in-frame clones alone and is incomplete. The sample yields about 58,000 clones, roughly nine tenths seen once. Regarding the study as a whole: Investigators reported approximately 170 TCR beta chains as tied to cytomegalovirus. While the bulk of TCR sequences proved rare, some public TCRs turned up in many donors. The CMV antigen specificity of a few CMV-associated chains was confirmed through in vitro analysis.

The donors were members of the validation cohort, which comprised approximately 120 subjects and was separate from the first cohort of around 700 subjects. The sample was PBMCs. The TCR was taken from a man aged 18 to 35 in good health and CMV-seronegative. This chain links TRBV10-3 with TRBJ2-1, with TRBD2 identical over 8 bases. The CDR3 sequence is CAAAGRAFYNEQFF. In DNA, the CDR3 is TGTGCCGCGGCCGGGAGGGCCTTTTACAATGAGCAGTTCTTC.